The next 14 T cell receptor beta chains were all read from a single sample in a study of T cell changes during pregnancy in multiple sclerosis. The protocol was immunoSEQ multiplex PCR, while the TCRdb copy is restricted to in-frame clones and leaves out a portion. Here the sample spans under 60,000 clones, 85% to 95% being singletons. Here the sequenced sample was CD4+ T cells from peripheral blood mononuclear cells, taken in the second trimester of pregnancy. Receptor source: a female donor in good health, enrolled as a control in a pregnancy study.

The chain uses TRBV15 and TRBJ1-5; 8 bases agree with TRBD1. The germline V gene encodes CDR1 LNHNV and CDR2 YYDKDF (reference sequence). The V segment lost 9 bases and the J segment 0 bases; nucleotides outside the gene matches: 13. The CDR3 extends over 17 amino acids. CDR3 DNA: TGTGCCACACAGGGGGGGGAGAGGCTATATAGCAATCAGCCCCAGCATTTT. It codes for CATQGGERLYSNQPQHF.

DNA for the CDR3: TGCGCCAGCAGCCGGCTACAGGGAAATTTATACGAGCAGTACTTC. Amino acid sequence: CASSRLQGNLYEQYF. The chain has TRBV4-3 and TRBJ2-5; TRBD1 is a possible D gene (6 bases). The DNA matches TRBJ2-7 better at its end, which makes the J call doubtful. This CDR3 is 15 amino acids long. Germline V gives CDR1 LGHNA, CDR2 YSLEER.

The rearrangement uses TRBV11-3 and TRBJ2-1; D may be TRBD1 (5 bases). Germline CDR1 is SGHNT and CDR2 is YENEEA. V dropped 0 bases and J dropped 9 bases, with 18 bases sitting between them. The CDR3 covers 16 residues. The CDR3 loop reads CASSLDTGAGWGEQFF. The CDR3 region has the DNA TGTGCCAGCAGCTTAGATACAGGCGCCGGGTGGGGTGAGCAGTTCTTC.

The chain employs TRBV6-6 and TRBJ1-1, with D possibly matching TRBD1 (5 bases). With 6 bases removed from V and 1 base from J, the gap between germline ends came to 12 bases. This CDR3 comprises 14 residues. The germline V gene encodes CDR1 MNHNY and CDR2 SVGAGI (reference sequence). CDR3 region: CASSPTDTNTEAFF. The CDR3 DNA reads as TGTGCCAGCAGCCCGACGGACACGAACACTGAAGCTTTCTTT.

The chain has TRBV6-5 and TRBJ1-2; D possibly corresponds to TRBD1 (5 bases). Germline CDR1 reads MNHEY; CDR2 reads SVGAGI. V shed 0 bases and J shed 7 bases, with 15 bases lying between them. The CDR3 length is 15 residues. Here the CDR3 reads CASSYSGTFTPGYTF. CDR3 DNA: TGTGCCAGCAGTTACTCCGGGACTTTCACCCCTGGCTACACCTTC.

This chain connects TRBV14 to TRBJ1-5; maybe TRBD1 (6 bases). CDR1 is SGHDN and CDR2 is FVKESK in the germline V gene. Trimming took off 2 bases at V and 0 bases at J, with 14 bases between the two ends. The CDR3 is 17 residues long. The CDR3 DNA sequence: TGTGCCAGCAGCCAAAGCAGGGGCCCTTATAGCAATCAGCCCCAGCATTTT. Encoded protein: CASSQSRGPYSNQPQHF.

This clone was picked up one time. One end of the junction is discordant with germline, which a read error may explain. This chain connects TRBV27 to TRBJ1-3; D perhaps matches TRBD1 (6 bases). CDR1 and CDR2 from the germline V gene are MNHEY and SMNVEV (reference sequence). CDR3 length equals 16 residues. For the CDR3, the DNA is TGTGCCAGCAGTCCAGGGGACCGCGCTCGGGGAAGCACCATATATTTT. This translates into CASSPGDRARGSTIYF.

This chain links TRBV5-4 with TRBJ2-5; TRBD2 might be the D (6 bases). The end of the DNA aligns better with TRBJ2-7, so the J call may be wrong. The CDR3 has 13 residues. CDR1 SGHNT and CDR2 YYREEE come from the germline V gene (reference sequence). The CDR3 sequence is CASSRGTHYEQYF. DNA for the CDR3: TGTGCCAGCAGCCGTGGGACTCACTACGAGCAGTACTTC.

This clone has a single count. The chain uses TRBV13 and TRBJ1-2; 9 nucleotides agree with TRBD1. The trim removed 6 bases at V and 4 bases at J, leaving 3 bases unmatched. The germline CDR1 and CDR2 sequences are PRHDT and FYEKMQ (reference sequence). The CDR3 has 13 residues. The DNA of the CDR3 is TGTGCCAGCAGGACAGGGGGAGTCTATGGCTACACCTTC. Amino acid sequence: CASRTGGVYGYTF.

This chain uses TRBV4-3 with TRBJ1-3, with D hard to call. Germline values: CDR1 LGHNA, CDR2 YSLEER. This CDR3 has 17 residues. V lost 0 bases, J lost 0 bases, and 12 bases lay in between. The chain's CDR3 is CASSQELTRSSGNTIYF. The DNA for the CDR3 is TGCGCCAGCAGCCAAGAACTCACACGGAGCTCTGGAAACACCATATATTTT.

The chain combines TRBV5-1 with TRBJ1-2; tentative D call: TRBD1 (6 bases). The V and J ends lost 0 bases and 1 base respectively, with 10 bases between them. This CDR3 comprises 15 residues. Per the germline V gene, CDR1 is SGHRS and CDR2 is YFSETQ. The CDR3 DNA reads TGCGCCAGCAGCTTGGAAGGACAGAGTAACTATGGCTACACCTTC. Translation gives CASSLEGQSNYGYTF.

This chain connects TRBV7-2 to TRBJ1-2; possible D gene TRBD1, 5 bases. This CDR3 comprises 15 residues. The V gene's germline CDR1 is SGHTA and CDR2 FQGNSA. V was cut by 1 base and J by 0 bases, with 9 bases left in between. CDR3: CASSLVVGANYGYTF. The CDR3 bases are TGTGCCAGCAGCTTAGTTGTAGGGGCTAACTATGGCTACACCTTC. Combining the CDR3 with reference TRBV7-2 and TRBJ1-2 gives the whole variable domain GAGVSQSPSNKVTEKGKDVELRCDPISGHTALYWYRQSLGQGLEFLIYFQGNSAPDKSGLPSDRFSAERTGGSVSTLTIQRTQQEDSAVYLCASSLVVGANYGYTFGSGTRLTVV.

The rearrangement links TRBV4-1 to TRBJ1-6, with 7 bases matching TRBD1. This CDR3 spans 18 amino acids. Germline assignment: CDR1 MGHRA and CDR2 YSYEKL. V was clipped by 2 bases and J by 0 bases; unmatched bases: 7. CDR3 in amino acids: CASSQWDSGSSYNSPLHF. In DNA, the CDR3 is TGCGCCAGCAGCCAATGGGACAGTGGAAGCTCCTATAATTCACCCCTCCACTTT.

V usage is TRBV19 and J usage is TRBJ1-6; possible D gene TRBD1, 5 bases. V lost 6 bases and J 5 bases, leaving 26 bases between the germline ends. CDR1 LNHDA and CDR2 SQIVND come from the germline V gene (reference sequence). The CDR3 covers 19 residues. In DNA, the CDR3 is TGTGCCAGTAGCAGGAGGGGTAGGGAATACACCACGGATAATTCACCCCTCCACTTT. Translating gives CASSRRGREYTTDNSPLHF.